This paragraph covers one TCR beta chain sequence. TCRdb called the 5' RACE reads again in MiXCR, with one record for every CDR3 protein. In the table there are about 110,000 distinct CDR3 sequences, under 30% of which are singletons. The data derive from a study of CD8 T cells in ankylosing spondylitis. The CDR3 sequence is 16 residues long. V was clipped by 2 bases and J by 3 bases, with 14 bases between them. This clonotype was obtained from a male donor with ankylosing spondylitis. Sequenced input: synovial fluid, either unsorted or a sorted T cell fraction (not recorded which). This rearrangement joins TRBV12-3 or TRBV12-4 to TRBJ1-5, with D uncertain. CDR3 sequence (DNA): TGTGCCAGCAGTTTATTTCAGGCTACGATCAATCAGCCCCAGCATTTT. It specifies CASSLFQATINQPQHF.